This T cell receptor beta chain was captured by sequencing in a study of cytomegalovirus exposure and HLA in healthy donors. Notes on the study in general: There were some 150 TCR beta chains listed as cytomegalovirus-associated. A later analysis linked some 17,000 TCR beta sequences to HLA alleles at 0.05 false discovery rate.

As concerns this clone: Its antigen remains unknown.

Primers included in the PCR were 60 Vbeta and 13 Jbeta primers. Using immunoSEQ multiplex PCR, the repertoire was profiled, and TCRdb retains in-frame clones only, with some absent. The table has some 130,000 clones, about four fifths seen once. The source is a woman aged 40 to 50 in good health and CMV-seronegative. Source material: PBMCs.

CDR3 amino acids: CASSSGQGGVNTEAFF. In DNA form, the CDR3 reads TGTGCCAGCAGTTCCGGACAGGGCGGGGTGAACACTGAAGCTTTCTTT. This chain connects TRBV6-5 to TRBJ1-1, with 8 bases lining up with TRBD1. The trim removed 4 bases at V and 0 bases at J, leaving 7 bases unmatched. CDR1 and CDR2 (germline): MNHEY, SVGAGI. The CDR3 runs to 16 residues.